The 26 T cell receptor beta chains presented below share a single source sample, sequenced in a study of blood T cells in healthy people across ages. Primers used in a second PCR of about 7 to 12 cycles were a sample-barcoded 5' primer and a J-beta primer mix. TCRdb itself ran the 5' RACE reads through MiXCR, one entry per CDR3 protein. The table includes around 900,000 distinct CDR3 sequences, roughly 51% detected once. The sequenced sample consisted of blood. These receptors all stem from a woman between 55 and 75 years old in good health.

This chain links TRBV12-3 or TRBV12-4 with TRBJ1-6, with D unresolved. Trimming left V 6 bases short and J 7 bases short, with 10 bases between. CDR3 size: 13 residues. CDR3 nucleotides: TGTGCCAGCAGACCTCTAGAGAATTCACCCCTCCACTTT. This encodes CASRPLENSPLHF.

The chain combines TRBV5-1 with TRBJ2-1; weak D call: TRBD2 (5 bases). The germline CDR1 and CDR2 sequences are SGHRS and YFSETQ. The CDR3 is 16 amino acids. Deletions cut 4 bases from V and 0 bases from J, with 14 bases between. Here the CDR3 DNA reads TGCGCCAGCAGCCGCACCCTAGCTAGCTCCTACAATGAGCAGTTCTTC. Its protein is CASSRTLASSYNEQFF.

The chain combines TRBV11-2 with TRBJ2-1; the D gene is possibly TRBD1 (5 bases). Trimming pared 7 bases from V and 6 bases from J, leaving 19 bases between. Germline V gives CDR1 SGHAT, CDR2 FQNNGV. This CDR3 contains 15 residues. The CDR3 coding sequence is TGTGCCAGCATTATAGGGGATGGTTGGGCCAATGAGCAGTTCTTC. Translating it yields CASIIGDGWANEQFF.

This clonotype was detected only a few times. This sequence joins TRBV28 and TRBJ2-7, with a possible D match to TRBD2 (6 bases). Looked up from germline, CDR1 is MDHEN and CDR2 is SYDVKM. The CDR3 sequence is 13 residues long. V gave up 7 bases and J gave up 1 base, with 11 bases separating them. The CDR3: CASNPGRSYEQYF. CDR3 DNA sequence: TGTGCCAGCAACCCGGGGAGGTCCTACGAGCAGTACTTC.

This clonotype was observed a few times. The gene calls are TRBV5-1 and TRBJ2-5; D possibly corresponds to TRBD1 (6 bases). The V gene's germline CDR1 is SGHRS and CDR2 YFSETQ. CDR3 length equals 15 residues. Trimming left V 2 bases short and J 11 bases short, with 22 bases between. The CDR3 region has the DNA TGCGCCAGCAGCTTTGACGGACAGCCCAACTGTGAGCAGTACTTC. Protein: CASSFDGQPNCEQYF.

CDR3 amino acids: CASRRRREQGYGYTF. The DNA of the CDR3 is TGTGCCAGCAGGCGTCGACGGGAGCAGGGCTATGGCTACACCTTC. The chain links TRBV28 to TRBJ1-2; perhaps TRBD1 as D (5 bases). V lost 6 bases to trimming and J lost 4 bases, with 18 bases between them. Germline-derived CDR1 and CDR2 are MDHEN and SYDVKM. The CDR3 totals 15 residues.

CDR3 sequence (DNA): TGTGCCAGCAGTCCGGTACCATGGGGGGGCACAGATACGCAGTATTTT. Protein product: CASSPVPWGGTDTQYF. The chain uses TRBV28 and TRBJ2-3; perhaps TRBD2 as D (6 bases). Germline loops: CDR1 MDHEN, CDR2 SYDVKM. The length of the CDR3 is 16 residues. V lost 5 bases and J lost 1, with 16 bases in between. Variable domain in full (rest from reference TRBV28 and TRBJ2-3): DVKVTQSSRYLVKRTGEKVFLECVQDMDHENMFWYRQDPGLGLRLIYFSYDVKMKEKGDIPEGYSVSREKKERFSLILESASTNQTSMYLCASSPVPWGGTDTQYFGPGTRLTVL.

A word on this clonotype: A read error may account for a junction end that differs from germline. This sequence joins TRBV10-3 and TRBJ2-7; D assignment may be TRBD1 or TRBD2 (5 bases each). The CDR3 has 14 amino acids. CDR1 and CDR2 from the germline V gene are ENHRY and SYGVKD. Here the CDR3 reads CAISESGTSHEQYF. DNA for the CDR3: TGTGCCATCAGTGAGTCCGGGACCTCCCACGAGCAGTACTTC.

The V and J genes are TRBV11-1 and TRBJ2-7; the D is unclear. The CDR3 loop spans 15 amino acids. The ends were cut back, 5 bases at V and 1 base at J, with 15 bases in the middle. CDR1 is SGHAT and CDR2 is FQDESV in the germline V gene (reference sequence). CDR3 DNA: TGTGCCAGCAGCCATAGGCTTACTTTATCCTACGAGCAGTACTTC. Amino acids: CASSHRLTLSYEQYF.

The CDR3 reads CASSYVLGGAEQYF. Here the CDR3 DNA reads TGCGCCAGCAGCTATGTTCTCGGGGGGGCCGAGCAGTACTTC. This chain links TRBV5-1 with TRBJ2-7; 8 positions agree with TRBD2. The germline V gene encodes CDR1 SGHRS and CDR2 YFSETQ. The ends lost 3 bases at V and 6 bases at J; junction bases unmatched: 8. The CDR3 runs to 14 residues.

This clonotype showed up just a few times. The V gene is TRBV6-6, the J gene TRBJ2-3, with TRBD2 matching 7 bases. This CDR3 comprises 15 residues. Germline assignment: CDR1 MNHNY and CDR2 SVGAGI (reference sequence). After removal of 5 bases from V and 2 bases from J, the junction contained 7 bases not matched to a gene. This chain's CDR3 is CASSLTSEFTDTQYF. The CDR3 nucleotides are TGTGCCAGCAGTCTAACTAGCGAATTCACAGATACGCAGTATTTT.

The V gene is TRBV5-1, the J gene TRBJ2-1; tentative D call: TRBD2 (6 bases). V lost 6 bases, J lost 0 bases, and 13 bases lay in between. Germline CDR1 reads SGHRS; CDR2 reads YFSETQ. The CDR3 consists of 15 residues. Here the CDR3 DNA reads TGCGCCAGCACAGAAGAGGGAGGCTCCTACAATGAGCAGTTCTTC. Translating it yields CASTEEGGSYNEQFF.

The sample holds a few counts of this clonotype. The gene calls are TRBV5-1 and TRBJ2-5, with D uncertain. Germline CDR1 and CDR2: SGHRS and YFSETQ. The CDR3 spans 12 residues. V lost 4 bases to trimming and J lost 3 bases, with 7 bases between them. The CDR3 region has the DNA TGCGCCAGCAGCACGAATAAAGAGACCCAGTACTTC. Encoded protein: CASSTNKETQYF.

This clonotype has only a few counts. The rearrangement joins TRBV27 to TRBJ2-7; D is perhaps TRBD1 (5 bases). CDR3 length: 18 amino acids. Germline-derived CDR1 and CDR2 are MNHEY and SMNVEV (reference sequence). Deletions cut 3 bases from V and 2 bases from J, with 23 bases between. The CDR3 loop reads CASSFYAVGQVGPYEQYF. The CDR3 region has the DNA TGTGCCAGCAGTTTCTACGCCGTGGGGCAGGTTGGCCCCTACGAGCAGTACTTC.

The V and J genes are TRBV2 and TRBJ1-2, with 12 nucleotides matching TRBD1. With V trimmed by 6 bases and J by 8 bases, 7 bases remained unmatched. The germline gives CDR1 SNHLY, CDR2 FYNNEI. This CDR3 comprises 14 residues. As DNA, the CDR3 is TGTGCCAGCAGGCCGGGACAGGGGGCTCGGGGCTACACCTTC. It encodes CASRPGQGARGYTF.

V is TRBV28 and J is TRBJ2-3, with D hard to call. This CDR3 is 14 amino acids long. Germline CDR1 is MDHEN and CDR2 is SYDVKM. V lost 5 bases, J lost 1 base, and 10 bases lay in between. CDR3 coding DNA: TGTGCCAGCAGTACAAGGGTTGGCACAGATACGCAGTATTTT. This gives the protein CASSTRVGTDTQYF.

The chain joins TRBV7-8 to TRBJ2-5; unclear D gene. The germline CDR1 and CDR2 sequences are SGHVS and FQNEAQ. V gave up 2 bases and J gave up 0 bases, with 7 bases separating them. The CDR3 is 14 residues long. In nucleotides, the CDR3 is TGTGCCAGCAGCTTAATATTCGACCAAGAGACCCAGTACTTC. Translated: CASSLIFDQETQYF.

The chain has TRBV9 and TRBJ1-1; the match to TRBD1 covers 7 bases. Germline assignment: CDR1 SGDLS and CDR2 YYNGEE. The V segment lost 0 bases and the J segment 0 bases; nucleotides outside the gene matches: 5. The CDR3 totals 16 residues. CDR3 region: CASSVVQGRMNTEAFF. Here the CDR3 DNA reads TGTGCCAGCAGCGTAGTACAGGGGCGAATGAACACTGAAGCTTTCTTT. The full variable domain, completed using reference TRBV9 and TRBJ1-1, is DSGVTQTPKHLITATGQRVTLRCSPRSGDLSVYWYQQSLDQGLQFLIQYYNGEERAKGNILERFSAQQFPDLHSELNLSSLELGDSALYFCASSVVQGRMNTEAFFGQGTRLTVV.

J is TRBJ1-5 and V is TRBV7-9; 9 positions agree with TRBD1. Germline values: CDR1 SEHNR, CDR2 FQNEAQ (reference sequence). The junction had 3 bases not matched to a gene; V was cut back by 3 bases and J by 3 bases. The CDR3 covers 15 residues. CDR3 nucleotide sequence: TGTGCCAGCAGCTTGGGACAGGGATTCAATCAGCCCCAGCATTTT. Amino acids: CASSLGQGFNQPQHF.

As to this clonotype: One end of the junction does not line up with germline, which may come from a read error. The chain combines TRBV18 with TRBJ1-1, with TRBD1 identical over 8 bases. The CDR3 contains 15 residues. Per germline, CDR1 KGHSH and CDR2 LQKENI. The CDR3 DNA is TGTGCCAGATCACGACTGACAGGGGTCGACACTGAAGCTTTCTTT. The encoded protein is CARSRLTGVDTEAFF. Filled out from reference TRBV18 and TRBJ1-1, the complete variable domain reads NAGVMQNPRHLVRRRGQEARLRCSPMKGHSHVYWYRQLPEEGLKFMVYLQKENIIDESGMPKERFSAEFPKEGPSILRIQQVVRGDSAAYFCARSRLTGVDTEAFFGQGTRLTVV.

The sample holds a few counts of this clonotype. The CDR3 nucleotides read TGTGCCAGCAGTTCTCCCCGAGTTAATGGCTACACCTTC. It encodes CASSSPRVNGYTF. V usage is TRBV28 and J usage is TRBJ1-2; D is unresolved. V dropped 4 bases and J dropped 6 bases, with 12 bases sitting between them. The CDR3 sequence is 13 residues long. Germline assignment: CDR1 MDHEN and CDR2 SYDVKM.

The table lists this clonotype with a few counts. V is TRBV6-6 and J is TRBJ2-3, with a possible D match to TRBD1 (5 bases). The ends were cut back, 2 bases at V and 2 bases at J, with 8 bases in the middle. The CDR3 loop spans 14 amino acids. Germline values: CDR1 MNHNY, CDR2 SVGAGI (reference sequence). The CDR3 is CASSYQTATDTQYF. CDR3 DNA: TGTGCCAGCAGTTACCAGACAGCCACAGATACGCAGTATTTT.

The CDR3 reads CASSFQGNTQYF. DNA of the CDR3: TGTGCCAGCAGCTTCCAGGGCAATACGCAGTATTTT. V and J are TRBV7-8 and TRBJ2-3, with D perhaps matching TRBD1 (5 bases). The CDR3 sequence is 12 residues long. V was cut by 3 bases and J by 7 bases, with 8 bases left in between. CDR1 and CDR2 from the germline V gene are SGHVS and FQNEAQ.

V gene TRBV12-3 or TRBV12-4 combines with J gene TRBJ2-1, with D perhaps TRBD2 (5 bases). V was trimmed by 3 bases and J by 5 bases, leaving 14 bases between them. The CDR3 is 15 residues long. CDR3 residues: CASSFWGATNNEQFF. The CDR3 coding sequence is TGTGCCAGCAGTTTTTGGGGAGCAACGAACAATGAGCAGTTCTTC.

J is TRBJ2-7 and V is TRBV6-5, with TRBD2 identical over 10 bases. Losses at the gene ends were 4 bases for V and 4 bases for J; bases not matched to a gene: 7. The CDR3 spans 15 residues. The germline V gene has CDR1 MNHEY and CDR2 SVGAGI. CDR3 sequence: CASSLSGRARYEQYF. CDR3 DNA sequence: TGTGCCAGCAGTTTAAGCGGGAGGGCGCGTTACGAGCAGTACTTC.

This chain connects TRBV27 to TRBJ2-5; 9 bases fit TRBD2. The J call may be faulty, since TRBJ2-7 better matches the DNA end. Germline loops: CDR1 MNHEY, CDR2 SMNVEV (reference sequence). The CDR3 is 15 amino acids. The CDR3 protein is CASSLSPAGGDEQYF. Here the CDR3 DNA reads TGTGCCAGCAGTTTATCCCCGGCGGGGGGGGACGAGCAGTACTTC.